A selection of T cell receptor beta chains follows, all from one sample in a study of blood T cell repertoires in COVID-19. Assay used: immunoSEQ multiplex PCR; TCRdb lists only in-frame clones, some missing. The sample lists some 150,000 clones, 75% to 85% occurring once. Material: peripheral blood. These receptors were obtained from a man aged 55 to 70 with acute or convalescent COVID-19. The CDR3 runs from the conserved cysteine through the conserved F or W. The order of the fields is V gene, clone size, J gene, D gene, CDR3 protein, CDR3 DNA. The D gene is left open where the match is weak. Not all rows give a size; the values are once, few, many and, for expanded clones, a class.

>TRBV15|.|TRBJ2-7|.
CATSRDSSRVSEQYF
TGTGCCACCAGCAGAGATTCTAGCCGGGTCTCCGAGCAGTACTTC
>TRBV27|.|TRBJ2-2|.
CASSLFPRVDTGELFF
TGTGCCAGCAGTTTATTCCCCAGGGTTGACACCGGGGAGCTGTTTTTT
>TRBV7-7|once|TRBJ2-5|TRBD2
CASSPQPGGGKETQYF
TGTGCTAGCAGCCCGCAGCCGGGAGGAGGGAAAGAGACCCAGTACTTC
>TRBV5-6|once|TRBJ2-7|.
CASSLDTSYEQYF
TGTGCCAGCAGCTTGGACACCTCCTACGAGCAGTACTTC
>TRBV11-2|.|TRBJ2-1|.
CASSLDLIVSSYNEQFF
TGTGCCAGCAGCTTAGATCTGATAGTGAGCTCCTACAATGAGCAGTTCTTC
>TRBV4-2|.|TRBJ1-2|TRBD1
CASSQDLTGAEYGYTF
TGTGCCAGCAGCCAAGATCTAACAGGGGCGGAATATGGCTACACCTTC
>TRBV12-3/TRBV12-4|.|TRBJ1-2|TRBD1
CASSNDRAYGYTF
TGTGCCAGCAGTAACGACAGGGCGTATGGCTACACCTTC
>TRBV19|.|TRBJ2-5|TRBD2
CASSSGGSGETQYF
TGTGCCAGTAGTTCGGGCGGGAGTGGAGAGACCCAGTACTTC
>TRBV4-3|.|TRBJ2-3|TRBD2
CASSQESSGAGTDTQYF
TGCGCCAGCAGCCAAGAATCTAGCGGGGCCGGCACAGATACGCAGTATTTT
>TRBV7-3|.|TRBJ2-3|.
CASSLRFESGSTDTQYF
TGTGCCAGCAGCTTAAGATTTGAGTCAGGGAGCACAGATACGCAGTATTTT
>TRBV7-2|.|TRBJ2-1|.
CASSIQTSSYNEQFF
TGTGCCAGCAGCATCCAGACTAGTTCCTACAATGAGCAGTTCTTC
>TRBV6-2/TRBV6-3|.|TRBJ2-1|TRBD2
CASSTALGLAGGPGYNEQFF
TGTGCCAGCAGCACCGCCCTCGGGTTAGCGGGAGGGCCGGGCTACAATGAGCAGTTCTTC
>TRBV7-8|once|TRBJ2-1|TRBD2
CASSPSGTSDNEQFF
TGTGCCAGCAGCCCTAGCGGGACTAGTGACAATGAGCAGTTCTTC
>TRBV3-1/TRBV3-2|.|TRBJ2-7|TRBD1
CASSQDRRTGKLYEQYF
TGTGCCAGCAGCCAAGATAGGAGGACAGGGAAACTCTACGAGCAGTACTTC
>TRBV4-1|.|TRBJ1-2|.
CASSQELAIVGYGYTF
TGCGCCAGCAGCCAAGAATTAGCCATTGTCGGCTATGGCTACACCTTC
>TRBV24-1|few|TRBJ2-1|TRBD1
CATSDSPPGQGINNEQFF
TGTGCCACCAGTGACTCTCCCCCGGGACAGGGGATCAACAATGAGCAGTTCTTC
>TRBV18|.|TRBJ1-4|.
CASSPPGAVATNEKLFF
TGTGCCAGCTCACCACCGGGGGCCGTTGCAACTAATGAAAAACTGTTTTTT
>TRBV7-2|.|TRBJ2-5|.
CASSPSGAIETQYF
TGTGCCAGCAGCCCCTCGGGTGCGATTGAGACCCAGTACTTC
>TRBV7-2|.|TRBJ2-7|TRBD2
CASSPLTGLAGAKQYF
TGTGCCAGCAGCCCACTAACCGGACTAGCGGGAGCTAAGCAGTACTTC
>TRBV19|once|TRBJ1-6|TRBD1
CASSINRGDSPLHF
TGTGCCAGTAGTATTAACAGGGGGGATTCACCCCTCCACTTT
>TRBV5-4|.|TRBJ2-7|TRBD1
CASSMSDRALSEQYF
TGTGCCAGCAGCATGTCGGACAGGGCCCTAAGCGAGCAGTACTTC
>TRBV27|.|TRBJ2-2|.
CASSLRYRVNTGELFF
TGTGCCAGCAGTCTCCGGTACAGGGTGAACACCGGGGAGCTGTTTTTT
>TRBV7-3|.|TRBJ1-1|.
CASSPDRRNTEAFF
TGTGCCAGCAGCCCAGACAGGAGAAACACTGAAGCTTTCTTT
>TRBV9|.|TRBJ2-2|.
CASSVDGSGTGELFF
TGTGCCAGCAGCGTAGACGGGAGCGGAACCGGGGAGCTGTTTTTT
>TRBV6-6|.|TRBJ2-7|TRBD2
CASTYNQPGLESEQYF
TGTGCCAGCACTTACAACCAGCCGGGACTAGAAAGCGAGCAGTACTTC